Below, 22 T cell receptor beta chains from the same sample are listed, as sequenced in a study of OX40 agonist ivuxolimab in advanced cancers. Profiled with immunoSEQ multiplex PCR; TCRdb holds only in-frame clones, not every one. The data contain roughly 80,000 clones, 86% of them singletons. Sequenced material: CD4+ or CD8+ T cells sorted from blood, taken in a trial of the OX40 agonist ivuxolimab. The source of these receptors is an adult with an advanced solid tumor such as melanoma, head and neck, liver or kidney cancer.

The gene calls are TRBV6-6 and TRBJ1-1; 8 bases align to TRBD1. Germline loops: CDR1 MNHNY, CDR2 SVGAGI (reference sequence). This CDR3 region has 13 residues. V trimming: 6 bases; J trimming: 5 bases; junction bases outside the gene matches: 5. The chain's CDR3 is CASRGYRGTEAFF. The CDR3 DNA reads as TGTGCCAGCAGGGGCTACAGGGGGACTGAAGCTTTCTTT.

The V and J genes are TRBV6-5 and TRBJ2-3, with 9 nucleotides matching TRBD1. The CDR3 extends over 16 amino acids. After removal of 2 bases from V and 2 bases from J, the junction contained 5 bases not matched to a gene. CDR1 is MNHEY and CDR2 is SVGAGI in the germline V gene. CDR3: CASSYRQGGYTDTQYF. CDR3 nucleotides: TGTGCCAGCAGTTACCGACAGGGGGGTTACACAGATACGCAGTATTTT.

The V gene is TRBV7-3, the J gene TRBJ2-7; TRBD2 matches 9 bases. The CDR3 sequence is 15 residues long. V trimming: 2 bases; J trimming: 5 bases; junction bases outside the gene matches: 7. Germline CDR1 is SGHTA and CDR2 is FQGTGA. The CDR3 nucleotides are TGTGCCAGCAGCTTAGACGCGGGAGGGCCTAACGAGCAGTACTTC. Translation: CASSLDAGGPNEQYF.

V is TRBV4-3 and J is TRBJ2-2, with 7 bases lining up with TRBD1. The CDR3 runs 17 residues. Germline CDR1 is LGHNA and CDR2 is YSLEER. V shed 2 bases and J 5 bases; nucleotides not matched to a gene: 11. The CDR3, as DNA: TGCGCCAGCAGCCAATATTACAGGGGATCGCGTACCGGGGAGCTGTTTTTT. The encoded protein is CASSQYYRGSRTGELFF.

Comments on this clone: The junction departs from germline at one end; a sequencing error may be responsible. The chain links TRBV9 to TRBJ2-1, with 12 bases identical to TRBD2. This CDR3 comprises 13 residues. Looked up from germline, CDR1 is SGDLS and CDR2 is YYNGEE. The DNA for the CDR3 is TGTGCCAGCAGCGCCTCTAGCGGGGGGGCCCTGATCTTC. It is translated as CASSASSGGALIF.

The chain joins TRBV29-1 to TRBJ2-2; D perhaps matches TRBD1 (6 bases). This CDR3 comprises 14 residues. Per germline, CDR1 SQVTM and CDR2 ANQGSEA. V was clipped by 6 bases and J by 0 bases, with 11 bases between them. CDR3 amino acids: CSVRTAANTGELFF. The CDR3, as DNA: TGCAGCGTCAGGACAGCTGCGAACACCGGGGAGCTGTTTTTT.

The chain is built from TRBV13 and TRBJ2-1, with D tentatively TRBD2 (6 bases). Germline V lookup: CDR1 PRHDT, CDR2 FYEKMQ (reference sequence). The CDR3 extends over 14 amino acids. The V end lost 5 bases, the J end lost 10 bases, and 18 bases lay between the germline ends. The CDR3 reads CASSPRVSGGEQFF. The CDR3 DNA follows: TGTGCCAGCAGCCCCAGGGTATCCGGGGGAGAGCAGTTCTTC.

This chain joins TRBV29-1 and TRBJ1-1; D not resolved. CDR1 and CDR2 from the germline V gene are SQVTM and ANQGSEA. Trimming stripped 2 bases from V and 1 base from J, with 5 bases between. The CDR3 length is 12 residues. This CDR3 reads CSVEQANTEAFF. CDR3 sequence (DNA): TGCAGCGTTGAACAGGCGAACACTGAAGCTTTCTTT.

The gene calls are TRBV19 and TRBJ1-2; D is ambiguous. The V end lost 8 bases, the J end lost 0 bases, and 19 bases lay between the germline ends. CDR1 and CDR2 from the germline V gene are LNHDA and SQIVND (reference sequence). The CDR3 is 16 amino acids. CDR3 sequence reads: CASVPNYGGANYGYTF. DNA of the CDR3: TGTGCCAGTGTCCCAAATTATGGTGGGGCTAACTATGGCTACACCTTC.

The chain links TRBV2 to TRBJ2-3, with 11 nucleotides matching TRBD1. The CDR3 has 15 residues. The V and J ends lost 6 bases and 4 bases, in that order; junction bases with no gene match: 6. CDR1 and CDR2 (germline): SNHLY, FYNNEI. The CDR3 nucleotides are TGTGCCAGCAGCCCCGGGACAGGGGGAGCAGATACGCAGTATTTT. Its protein is CASSPGTGGADTQYF.

This clone was observed a single time. The chain has TRBV11-3 and TRBJ2-7, with 8 positions matching TRBD2. The CDR3 totals 15 residues. V dropped 0 bases and J dropped 3; count of bases not matched to a gene: 4. Germline CDR1 SGHNT, CDR2 YENEEA. The CDR3 sequence: CASSLDSGLDYEQYF. The CDR3 nucleotides read TGTGCCAGCAGCTTAGACTCGGGACTAGACTACGAGCAGTACTTC.

The chain recombines TRBV9 with TRBJ2-7; D gene ambiguous. V lost 3 bases to trimming and J lost 3 bases, with 13 bases between them. The CDR3 loop spans 14 amino acids. Germline CDR1 is SGDLS and CDR2 is YYNGEE. The CDR3 DNA reads as TGTGCCAGCAGCGCCGATGGCAGGAGCTACGAGCAGTACTTC. Its translation: CASSADGRSYEQYF.

This chain links TRBV27 with TRBJ2-7; D uncertain. Germline-derived CDR1 and CDR2 are MNHEY and SMNVEV (reference sequence). Trimming cost V 4 bases and J 3 bases, with 13 bases left between them. The CDR3 length is 14 residues. CDR3 coding DNA: TGTGCCAGCAGTTCATCCAGCGAGAGCTACGAGCAGTACTTC. Protein product: CASSSSSESYEQYF.

The chain carries TRBV7-2 and TRBJ2-3; 7 positions agree with TRBD1. Germline CDR1 reads SGHTA; CDR2 reads FQGNSA. CDR3 length: 14 amino acids. The V gene end was trimmed by 5 bases and the J gene end by 2 bases; junction bases not matched to a gene: 4. The CDR3 region is CASSRDRDTDTQYF. In DNA form, the CDR3 reads TGTGCCAGCAGCCGGGACAGAGACACAGATACGCAGTATTTT. The full variable domain, completed using reference TRBV7-2 and TRBJ2-3, is GAGVSQSPSNKVTEKGKDVELRCDPISGHTALYWYRQSLGQGLEFLIYFQGNSAPDKSGLPSDRFSAERTGGSVSTLTIQRTQQEDSAVYLCASSRDRDTDTQYFGPGTRLTVL.

The chain is built from TRBV28 and TRBJ2-3; 10 bases match TRBD1. Germline CDR1 and CDR2: MDHEN and SYDVKM. This CDR3 spans 14 amino acids. V trimming: 6 bases; J trimming: 3 bases; junction bases outside the gene matches: 3. Here the CDR3 DNA reads TGTGCCAGCAGCCGGGACAGGGGAACAGATACGCAGTATTTT. Its protein is CASSRDRGTDTQYF.

This clone was counted a single time. This chain connects TRBV2 to TRBJ2-5; D unresolved. The CDR3 sequence is 12 residues long. CDR1 and CDR2 from the germline V gene are SNHLY and FYNNEI. V shed 7 bases and J shed 1 base, with 7 bases lying between them. The CDR3 DNA is TGTGCCAGCAATGGTGGCCAAGAGACCCAGTACTTC. Encoded protein: CASNGGQETQYF.

The rearrangement uses TRBV9 and TRBJ2-3; possible D gene TRBD2, 5 bases. This CDR3 is built from 16 residues. Trimming left V 4 bases short and J 3 bases short, with 18 bases between. Germline assignment: CDR1 SGDLS and CDR2 YYNGEE. The CDR3 region is CASSTRGSAQTDTQYF. In DNA form, the CDR3 reads TGTGCCAGCAGCACCCGAGGGAGTGCTCAGACAGATACGCAGTATTTT.

The chain recombines TRBV9 with TRBJ2-7; tentatively, D is TRBD1 (5 bases). Germline loops: CDR1 SGDLS, CDR2 YYNGEE. The CDR3 runs 15 residues. Trimming took off 0 bases at V and 5 bases at J, with 15 bases between the two ends. The CDR3 DNA reads TGTGCCAGCAGCGTAGGGCCAGGACATGTCGACGAGCAGTACTTC. It yields the protein CASSVGPGHVDEQYF.

CDR3 sequence: CASSLDRGSGLLSSYNEQFF. DNA of the CDR3: TGTGCCAGCAGCTTAGACCGAGGGAGCGGGCTCCTTAGCTCCTACAATGAGCAGTTCTTC. This chain joins TRBV11-2 and TRBJ2-1, with D perhaps TRBD2 (6 bases). V lost 0 bases and J lost 0, with 21 bases in between. The CDR3 contains 20 residues. CDR1 and CDR2 from the germline V gene are SGHAT and FQNNGV.

The V and J genes are TRBV2 and TRBJ2-7, with TRBD1 identical over 9 bases. This CDR3 contains 13 residues. CDR1 and CDR2 from the germline V gene are SNHLY and FYNNEI. The V and J ends lost 5 bases and 4 bases, in that order; junction bases with no gene match: 3. DNA of the CDR3: TGTGCCAGCAGTAGACAGGGGGTATACGAGCAGTACTTC. It is translated as CASSRQGVYEQYF. The full variable domain, rest sourced from reference TRBV2 and TRBJ2-7, is EPEVTQTPSHQVTQMGQEVILRCVPISNHLYFYWYRQILGQKVEFLVSFYNNEISEKSEIFDDQFSVERPDGSNFTLKIRSTKLEDSAMYFCASSRQGVYEQYFGPGTRLTVT.

The V call is TRBV9, the J call TRBJ1-3; tentative D call: TRBD1 (5 bases). This CDR3 spans 16 amino acids. The germline CDR1 and CDR2 sequences are SGDLS and YYNGEE. Trimming cost V 3 bases and J 0 bases, with 13 bases left between them. CDR3 residues: CASSASGGNSGNTIYF. CDR3 in DNA: TGTGCCAGCAGCGCTTCGGGGGGGAACTCTGGAAACACCATATATTTT.

V usage is TRBV7-2 and J usage is TRBJ2-7; 9 nucleotides agree with TRBD2. Germline V gives CDR1 SGHTA, CDR2 FQGNSA. J gave up 0 bases and V 5 bases, and 2 bases lay outside the gene matches. The CDR3 contains 14 residues. This chain's CDR3 is CASSRGLASYEQYF. The CDR3 bases are TGTGCCAGCAGCCGGGGACTAGCCTCCTACGAGCAGTACTTC.